This T cell receptor beta chain stems from a study of blood T cell repertoires in COVID-19. Across the whole study: The United States, Italy and Spain provided the acute and convalescent COVID-19 samples. PBMCs, B-cell-depleted T cells, or T cells were the source of the cDNA or gDNA that made up the material.

The repertoire was sequenced with immunoSEQ multiplex PCR; TCRdb's copy has only in-frame clones and lacks some. Of about 200,000 clones in the sample, approximately 88% are singletons; the top ten hold roughly 27%. This CDR3 is built from 13 residues. Germline loops: CDR1 SNHLY, CDR2 FYNNEI. V dropped 7 bases and J dropped 4 bases, with 13 bases sitting between them. This chain joins TRBV2 and TRBJ1-1; D call uncertain. This TCR was recovered from a man in his forties with acute or convalescent COVID-19. Sequencing was performed on peripheral blood. The CDR3 loop is CASTEWGGTEAFF. CDR3 coding DNA: TGTGCCAGCACCGAGTGGGGAGGCACTGAAGCTTTCTTT.